The 3 T cell receptor beta chains below were found in one sample sequenced in a study of cytomegalovirus exposure and HLA in healthy donors. Amplification used 60 Vbeta primers and 13 Jbeta primers. Libraries were prepared by immunoSEQ multiplex PCR; TCRdb keeps only in-frame clonotypes and omits some of them. The repertoire holds approximately 200,000 clones, with more than 65% as singletons. Sequenced sample: PBMCs. These receptors originate from a woman aged 25-40 years in good health and CMV-seropositive.

V and J are TRBV4-3 and TRBJ1-3, with D maybe TRBD1 (5 bases). The V gene's germline CDR1 is LGHNA and CDR2 YSLEER. Trimming took off 4 bases at V and 1 base at J, with 20 bases between the two ends. The CDR3 loop spans 18 amino acids. The CDR3 region has the DNA TGCGCCAGCAGCCCTAGAGGAGGGGATCTGTATTCTGGAAACACCATATATTTT. Its protein is CASSPRGGDLYSGNTIYF.

The chain combines TRBV7-6 with TRBJ2-2; 9 bases are shared with TRBD2. The CDR3 is 19 amino acids. Germline values: CDR1 SGHVS, CDR2 FNYEAQ. J lost 2 bases, V lost 1 base, and 11 bases had no gene match. The CDR3 DNA sequence: TGTGCCAGCAGCTTAGGAGCACACGGAGCGGGAGGAAACACCGGGGAGCTGTTTTTT. This sequence encodes CASSLGAHGAGGNTGELFF.

The genes are TRBV6-5 and TRBJ2-7; 11 positions match TRBD2. The CDR3 consists of 15 residues. Germline-derived CDR1 and CDR2 are MNHEY and SVGAGI. V dropped 2 bases and J dropped 6; count of bases not matched to a gene: 6. CDR3 protein: CASSYHSGGGCEQYF. The CDR3 nucleotides are TGTGCCAGCAGTTACCATAGCGGGGGGGGGTGCGAGCAGTACTTC.